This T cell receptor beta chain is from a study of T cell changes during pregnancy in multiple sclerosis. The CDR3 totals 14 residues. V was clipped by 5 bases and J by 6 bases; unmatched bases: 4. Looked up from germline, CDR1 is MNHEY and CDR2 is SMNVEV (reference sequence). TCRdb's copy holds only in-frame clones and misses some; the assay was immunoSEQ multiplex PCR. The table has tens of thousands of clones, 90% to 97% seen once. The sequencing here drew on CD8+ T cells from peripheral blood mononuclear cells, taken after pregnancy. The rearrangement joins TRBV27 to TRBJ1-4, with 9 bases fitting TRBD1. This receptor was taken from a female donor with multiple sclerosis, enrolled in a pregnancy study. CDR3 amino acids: CASSQDRGDEKLFF. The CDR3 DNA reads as TGTGCCAGCAGTCAGGACAGGGGAGATGAAAAACTGTTTTTT.